The 19 T cell receptor beta chains below come from one sample, sequenced in a study of T-cell reconstitution after alpha-beta-depleted transplantation in children. Unique molecular identifiers were incorporated when the TCRbeta library was constructed. One entry per CDR3 protein, called by TCRdb with MiXCR from the PCR reads. The profile shows under 100,000 distinct CDR3 sequences, about a sixth of them singletons. This sample comprised PBMCs, mostly from graft donor cells, obtained 180 days after TCRalphabeta/CD19-depleted stem cell transplant. These receptors all stem from a male patient aged 2 to 10 who had a stem cell transplant for acute lymphoblastic leukemia, so the T cells may come from the graft donor.

Ten or more counts support this clonotype. The chain links TRBV6-5 to TRBJ2-3; TRBD2 agrees at 8 bases. There are 18 residues in the CDR3. Germline V gene data show CDR1 as MNHEY and CDR2 as SVGAGI. With V trimmed by 1 base and J by 0 bases, 9 bases remained unmatched. CDR3 bases: TGTGCCAGCAGTTACTACCCTCCCCCTAGCGGGAGCACAGATACGCAGTATTTT. It yields the protein CASSYYPPPSGSTDTQYF.

The genes are TRBV3-1 and TRBJ1-2, with TRBD1 identical over 7 bases. The CDR3 loop spans 17 amino acids. V lost 2 bases, J lost 4 bases, and 13 bases stayed unmatched. CDR1 is LGHDT, CDR2 YNNKEL, per germline (reference sequence). CDR3 sequence reads: CASSQSPTGVKGYGYTF. In nucleotides, the CDR3 is TGTGCCAGCAGCCAATCCCCCACAGGGGTAAAGGGCTATGGCTACACCTTC.

This clonotype was observed a handful of times. V and J are TRBV7-6 and TRBJ2-7; possibly TRBD2 for D (7 bases). The CDR3 covers 15 residues. The ends were cut back, 3 bases at V and 5 bases at J, with 17 bases in the middle. Germline assignment: CDR1 SGHVS and CDR2 FNYEAQ. In DNA form, the CDR3 reads TGTGCCAGCAGCTTCCAAGGGGGGAGGGGCGACGAGCAGTACTTC. It specifies CASSFQGGRGDEQYF.

The rearrangement uses TRBV3-1 and TRBJ1-1, with no clear D. V was clipped by 4 bases and J by 4 bases, with 19 bases between them. CDR1 is LGHDT and CDR2 is YNNKEL in the germline V gene (reference sequence). The CDR3 sequence is 16 residues long. DNA for the CDR3: TGTGCCAGCAGCCCCCGTGGGTCGCACAAGGGCACTGAAGCTTTCTTT. It yields the protein CASSPRGSHKGTEAFF.

The rearrangement uses TRBV20-1 and TRBJ1-5; 7 nucleotides line up with TRBD1. CDR1 is DFQATT and CDR2 is SNEGSKA in the germline V gene (reference sequence). The CDR3 contains 18 residues. Trimming at V came to 0 bases and at J to 2 bases, leaving 13 bases not matched to a gene. CDR3 DNA: TGCAGTGCTAGAGAATTCACGCGACAGGGTTTAGGCAATCAGCCCCAGCATTTT. Residues: CSAREFTRQGLGNQPQHF.

This clonotype was counted only a few times. The chain carries TRBV10-2 and TRBJ1-5, with D possibly TRBD1 on 5 matching bases. Trimming cost V 0 bases and J 11 bases, with 14 bases left between them. Germline loops: CDR1 WSHSY, CDR2 SAAADI. There are 14 residues in the CDR3. The CDR3 loop reads CASSESMGRASQHF. CDR3 coding DNA: TGCGCCAGCAGTGAGTCGATGGGCAGGGCATCCCAGCATTTT.

This rearrangement joins TRBV5-1 to TRBJ1-1; D is possibly TRBD1 (5 bases). CDR3 length: 16 residues. Trimming removed 7 bases from V and 7 bases from J, with 26 bases in between. The germline gives CDR1 SGHRS, CDR2 YFSETQ. CDR3 DNA: TGCGCCAGCCGTTCCCGTTTCTCTGGGGAGGGGATTGAAGCTTTCTTT. Protein product: CASRSRFSGEGIEAFF.

This chain uses TRBV10-3 with TRBJ2-5; possibly TRBD1 or TRBD2 for D (5 bases each). V dropped 8 bases and J dropped 5 bases, with 18 bases sitting between them. The length of the CDR3 is 14 residues. From germline, CDR1 is ENHRY and CDR2 SYGVKD. CDR3 nucleotides: TGTGCCATCGCCCAACGGGGAGAGGGGGAGACCCAGTACTTC. Translating gives CAIAQRGEGETQYF.

This clonotype was found a few times. This chain joins TRBV5-1 and TRBJ2-2; possible D gene TRBD1, 5 bases. In germline, CDR1 is SGHRS, CDR2 YFSETQ. V was pared by 1 base and J by 0 bases, with 7 bases between. CDR3 length equals 15 residues. CDR3 in amino acids: CASSLRQSNTGELFF. As DNA, the CDR3 is TGCGCCAGCAGCTTGAGACAGTCGAACACCGGGGAGCTGTTTTTT.

This clonotype was counted between two and nine times. The chain employs TRBV9 and TRBJ1-1; possibly TRBD1 for D (6 bases). V lost 3 bases and J 4 bases, leaving 22 bases between the germline ends. Germline values: CDR1 SGDLS, CDR2 YYNGEE. The CDR3 is 17 amino acids. Written as DNA, the CDR3 is TGTGCCAGCAGCGACGCCGGCGGGGGCACATTGAGCACTGAAGCTTTCTTT. Its translation is CASSDAGGGTLSTEAFF.

The table lists this clonotype with a few counts. The J gene is TRBJ1-6, the V gene TRBV15; D not resolved. Trimming removed 5 bases from V and 14 bases from J, with 13 bases in between. Per the germline V gene, CDR1 is LNHNV and CDR2 is YYDKDF (reference sequence). CDR3 length: 12 residues. CDR3 sequence: CATSGRLGTLHF. The CDR3 DNA reads as TGTGCCACCAGCGGTCGACTCGGGACCCTCCACTTT.

This chain joins TRBV9 and TRBJ1-1; maybe TRBD1 (6 bases). Between the trimmed V and J ends, which lost 4 bases and 0 bases, there was a span of 16 bases. Germline V lookup: CDR1 SGDLS, CDR2 YYNGEE. This CDR3 spans 16 amino acids. The chain's CDR3 is CASSFQGIPMNTEAFF. In nucleotides, the CDR3 is TGTGCCAGCAGCTTCCAGGGGATCCCTATGAACACTGAAGCTTTCTTT. Filled out from reference TRBV9 and TRBJ1-1, the complete variable domain reads DSGVTQTPKHLITATGQRVTLRCSPRSGDLSVYWYQQSLDQGLQFLIQYYNGEERAKGNILERFSAQQFPDLHSELNLSSLELGDSALYFCASSFQGIPMNTEAFFGQGTRLTVV.

The chain recombines TRBV5-1 with TRBJ1-2; D gene ambiguous. V lost 0 bases and J 3 bases, leaving 9 bases between the germline ends. The CDR3 extends over 14 amino acids. Germline loops: CDR1 SGHRS, CDR2 YFSETQ. The CDR3 coding sequence is TGCGCCAGCAGCTTGGGACGGTACGACTATGGCTACACCTTC. This codes for CASSLGRYDYGYTF.

This clonotype was recorded a few times. The chain joins TRBV7-2 to TRBJ1-3; D not certain. The length of the CDR3 is 15 residues. Germline-derived CDR1 and CDR2 are SGHTA and FQGNSA. Trimming took 4 bases from V and 0 from J, leaving 10 bases between them. CDR3 amino acids: CASSYAVTSGNTIYF. For the CDR3, the DNA is TGTGCCAGCAGCTACGCCGTTACCTCTGGAAACACCATATATTTT.

The rearrangement joins TRBV5-6 to TRBJ2-5; D unresolved. From germline, CDR1 is SGHDT and CDR2 YYEEEE. The CDR3 has 15 amino acids. The ends were cut back, 4 bases at V and 1 base at J, with 14 bases in the middle. The CDR3 nucleotides read TGTGCCAGCAGCGCATCAATAGGCCCCCAAGAGACCCAGTACTTC. Protein sequence: CASSASIGPQETQYF. The variable domain in full, with the rest retrieved from reference TRBV5-6 and TRBJ2-5, is DAGVTQSPTHLIKTRGQQVTLRCSPKSGHDTVSWYQQALGQGPQFIFQYYEEEERQRGNFPDRFSGHQFPNYSSELNVNALLLGDSALYLCASSASIGPQETQYFGPGTRLLVL.

The CDR3 region is CASSLGLKRFEQYF. The CDR3 DNA reads TGTGCCAGCAGCTTAGGGCTGAAAAGGTTCGAGCAGTACTTC. The rearrangement links TRBV11-2 to TRBJ2-7, with D hard to call. The germline V gene encodes CDR1 SGHAT and CDR2 FQNNGV. The CDR3 covers 14 residues. V gave up 1 base and J gave up 6 bases, with 13 bases separating them.

The chain links TRBV4-3 to TRBJ2-1; 9 bases line up with TRBD1. Per germline, CDR1 LGHNA and CDR2 YSLEER. Trimming cost V 1 base and J 1 base; bases outside gene matches: 5. This CDR3 is built from 17 residues. The chain's CDR3 is CASSQGTGTGSYNEQFF. In DNA form, the CDR3 reads TGCGCCAGCAGCCAAGGGACCGGGACAGGGTCCTACAATGAGCAGTTCTTC.

The rearrangement uses TRBV12-3 or TRBV12-4 and TRBJ2-7; no clear D gene. V lost 8 bases and J 3 bases, leaving 8 bases between the germline ends. This CDR3 comprises 11 residues. CDR3 region: CASASVYEQYF. The CDR3 DNA reads as TGTGCCAGCGCGAGCGTCTACGAGCAGTACTTC.

J is TRBJ2-2 and V is TRBV7-2; 10 nucleotides match TRBD1. Per the germline V gene, CDR1 is SGHTA and CDR2 is FQGNSA. V dropped 2 bases and J dropped 6; count of bases not matched to a gene: 3. The CDR3 totals 15 residues. CDR3 loop: CASSLNGQGAGELFF. CDR3 in DNA: TGTGCCAGCAGCTTAAATGGACAGGGGGCCGGGGAGCTGTTTTTT.